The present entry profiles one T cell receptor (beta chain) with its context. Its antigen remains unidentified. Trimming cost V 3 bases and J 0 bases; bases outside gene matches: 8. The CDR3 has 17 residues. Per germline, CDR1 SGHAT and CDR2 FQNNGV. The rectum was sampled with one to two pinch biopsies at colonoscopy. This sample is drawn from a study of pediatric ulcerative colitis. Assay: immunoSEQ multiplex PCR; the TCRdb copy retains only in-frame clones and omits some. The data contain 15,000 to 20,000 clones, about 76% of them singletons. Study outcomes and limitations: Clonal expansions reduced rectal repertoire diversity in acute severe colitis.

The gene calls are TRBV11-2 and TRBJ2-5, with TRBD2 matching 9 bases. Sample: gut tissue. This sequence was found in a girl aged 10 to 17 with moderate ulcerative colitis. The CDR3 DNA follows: TGTGCCAGCAGCTTCGGGACTAGCTTCCAGTACCAAGAGACCCAGTACTTC. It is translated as CASSFGTSFQYQETQYF.